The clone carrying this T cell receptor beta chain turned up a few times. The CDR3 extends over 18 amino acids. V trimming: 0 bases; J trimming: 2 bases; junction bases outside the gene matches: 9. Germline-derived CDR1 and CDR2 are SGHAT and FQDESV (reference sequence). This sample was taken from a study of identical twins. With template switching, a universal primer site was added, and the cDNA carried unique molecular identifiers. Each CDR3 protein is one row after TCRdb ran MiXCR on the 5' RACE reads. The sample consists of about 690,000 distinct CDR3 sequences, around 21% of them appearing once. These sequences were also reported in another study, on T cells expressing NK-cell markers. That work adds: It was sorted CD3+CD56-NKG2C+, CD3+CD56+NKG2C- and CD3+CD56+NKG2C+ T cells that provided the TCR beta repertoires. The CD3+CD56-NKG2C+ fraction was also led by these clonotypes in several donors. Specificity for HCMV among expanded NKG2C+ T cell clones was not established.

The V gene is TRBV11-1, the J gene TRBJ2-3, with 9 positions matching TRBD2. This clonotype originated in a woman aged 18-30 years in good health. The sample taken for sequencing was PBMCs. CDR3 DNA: TGTGCCAGCAGCTTAGCTTCTAGCGGGGAAACTTACACAGATACGCAGTATTTT. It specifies CASSLASSGETYTDTQYF.